This T cell receptor beta chain was recovered during a study of cytomegalovirus exposure and HLA in healthy donors. The PCR made use of 60 Vbeta and 13 Jbeta primers. Data came from immunoSEQ multiplex PCR; TCRdb stores just in-frame clones and leaves some out. The table shows about 180,000 clones, with more than 60% occurring only once. A note on this clone: Antigen unknown.

Study-wide points: A later examination showed that TCR association rates differed by HLA locus, with DRB1 most and HLA-C fewest.

Trimming removed 4 bases at V and 4 bases at J, with 14 bases between. This CDR3 is built from 14 residues. CDR1 and CDR2 (germline): SGHRS, YFSETQ. The sample taken for sequencing was PBMCs. The chain joins TRBV5-1 to TRBJ1-1; maybe TRBD1 (6 bases). The sequence came from a human donor in good health. The CDR3 DNA reads TGCGCCAGCAGCATACCAGGGGTTCGCACTGAAGCTTTCTTT. Its protein product is CASSIPGVRTEAFF.